The rows below give T cell receptor beta chains drawn from one sample of a study of cytomegalovirus exposure and HLA in healthy donors. Produced via immunoSEQ multiplex PCR; TCRdb's table is partial and in-frame only. Among over 95,000 clones, roughly four fifths were seen once, and the ten largest hold around 2.6%. The sequenced sample was PBMCs. The source is a woman between 18 and 29 years old in good health and CMV-seronegative. The CDR3 runs from the conserved cysteine through the conserved F or W. D genes are given only for firm matches. Clone size is stated in some rows and not others, as once, few, many or a class when expanded.

CDR3 DNA: TGTGCCAGCAGCCCAAGGACAGGCCTTAACTATGGCTACACCTTC
CDR3 protein: CASSPRTGLNYGYTF
clone size: .
J gene: TRBJ1-2
D gene: TRBD1
V gene: TRBV7-9

CDR3 DNA: TGTGCCAGCAGTTACCCGACAGGGAACACTGAAGCTTTCTTT
CDR3 protein: CASSYPTGNTEAFF
clone size: .
J gene: TRBJ1-1
D gene: .
V gene: TRBV6-6

CDR3 DNA: TGTGCCAGCAGTTTAGGGTGGCGGACAACCGACGAGCAGTACTTC
CDR3 protein: CASSLGWRTTDEQYF
clone size: .
J gene: TRBJ2-7
D gene: .
V gene: TRBV27

CDR3 DNA: TGTGCCAGCAGCTATAATCAGGTGAACACTGAAGCTTTCTTT
CDR3 protein: CASSYNQVNTEAFF
clone size: .
J gene: TRBJ1-1
D gene: .
V gene: TRBV11-3

CDR3 DNA: TGTGCCTGGAGTGTACTAGGGGGCGGCGAGACCCAGTACTTC
CDR3 protein: CAWSVLGGGETQYF
clone size: .
J gene: TRBJ2-5
D gene: TRBD1
V gene: TRBV30

CDR3 DNA: TGTGCCAGCAGTTTCGCCGGTAATAATTCACCCCTCCACTTT
CDR3 protein: CASSFAGNNSPLHF
clone size: .
J gene: TRBJ1-6
D gene: .
V gene: TRBV28

CDR3 DNA: TGTGCCAGCAGCCCTATGAGCGGGAGGGGGACAGATACGCAGTATTTT
CDR3 protein: CASSPMSGRGTDTQYF
clone size: .
J gene: TRBJ2-3
D gene: TRBD2
V gene: TRBV7-6

CDR3 DNA: TGTGCCAGCAGTGGGGGACTACCGCTTTGGAATGAGCAGTTCTTC
CDR3 protein: CASSGGLPLWNEQFF
clone size: .
J gene: TRBJ2-1
D gene: TRBD2
V gene: TRBV2

CDR3 DNA: TGTGCCAGCAGCCGTAGCGTGTGGACCGGGGAGCTGTTTTTT
CDR3 protein: CASSRSVWTGELFF
clone size: .
J gene: TRBJ2-2
D gene: .
V gene: TRBV7-8

CDR3 DNA: TGTGCCAGCAGCCCTTCCGGGACAGGGGTCGCTGAAGCTTTCTTT
CDR3 protein: CASSPSGTGVAEAFF
clone size: .
J gene: TRBJ1-1
D gene: TRBD1
V gene: TRBV4-2

CDR3 DNA: TGTGCCAGTAGAGAAATAGCGGGACAGAATTACAATGAGCAGTTCTTC
CDR3 protein: CASREIAGQNYNEQFF
clone size: .
J gene: TRBJ2-1
D gene: .
V gene: TRBV19

CDR3 DNA: TGTGCCAGCTCACCGGACAGGGCCACTGAAGCTTTCTTT
CDR3 protein: CASSPDRATEAFF
clone size: once
J gene: TRBJ1-1
D gene: TRBD1
V gene: TRBV18

CDR3 DNA: TGCGCCAGCAGCCAAGACGACAGGGGGGAGGGCTACACCTTC
CDR3 protein: CASSQDDRGEGYTF
clone size: .
J gene: TRBJ1-2
D gene: TRBD1
V gene: TRBV4-3

CDR3 DNA: TGTGCCAGCAGCTCTGGACTAACCACCGGGGAGCTGTTTTTT
CDR3 protein: CASSSGLTTGELFF
clone size: .
J gene: TRBJ2-2
D gene: .
V gene: TRBV7-2

CDR3 DNA: TGTGCCAGCAGTTTAGGCGGCTACAATGAGCAGTTCTTC
CDR3 protein: CASSLGGYNEQFF
clone size: once
J gene: TRBJ2-1
D gene: .
V gene: TRBV28

CDR3 DNA: TGTGCCAGCAGTGGCGTCAGGGTAGGAGATACGCAGTATTTT
CDR3 protein: CASSGVRVGDTQYF
clone size: .
J gene: TRBJ2-3
D gene: .
V gene: TRBV6-1

CDR3 DNA: TGTGCCAGCAGCTTGAAACAGGGCTGGGAAGCTTTCTTT
CDR3 protein: CASSLKQGWEAFF
clone size: .
J gene: TRBJ1-1
D gene: .
V gene: TRBV5-4

CDR3 DNA: TGTGCCAGCAGCAAAGTCCCGGGACCCAGGGAGGTTCAGTACTTC
CDR3 protein: CASSKVPGPREVQYF
clone size: .
J gene: TRBJ2-4
D gene: .
V gene: TRBV21-1

CDR3 DNA: TGTGCCAGCAGCTTGGCCCAGGGGTTTAATTCACCCCTCCACTTT
CDR3 protein: CASSLAQGFNSPLHF
clone size: .
J gene: TRBJ1-6
D gene: .
V gene: TRBV5-4

CDR3 DNA: TGTGCCAGCAGTTTGGAGGAACGACCTCACAATGAGCAGTTCTTC
CDR3 protein: CASSLEERPHNEQFF
clone size: .
J gene: TRBJ2-1
D gene: .
V gene: TRBV27

CDR3 DNA: TGCAGCGTTGACCTCACTGACAGGGATAACTATGGCTACACCTTC
CDR3 protein: CSVDLTDRDNYGYTF
clone size: .
J gene: TRBJ1-2
D gene: TRBD1
V gene: TRBV29-1

CDR3 DNA: TGCGCCAGCAGCTTGGGGCCCACAGGGGGCGATAGGAATGAGCAGTTCTTC
CDR3 protein: CASSLGPTGGDRNEQFF
clone size: once
J gene: TRBJ2-1
D gene: TRBD1
V gene: TRBV5-1

CDR3 DNA: TGTGCCAGCAGTTTAACAGGATATAGCAATCAGCCCCAGCATTTT
CDR3 protein: CASSLTGYSNQPQHF
clone size: .
J gene: TRBJ1-5
D gene: .
V gene: TRBV28

CDR3 DNA: TGTGCCAGCAGCTTAGTGGGGGGAGGAGGGTACGAGCAGTACTTC
CDR3 protein: CASSLVGGGGYEQYF
clone size: .
J gene: TRBJ2-7
D gene: .
V gene: TRBV7-2

CDR3 DNA: TGTGCCAGCAGTTTAATTGGGGCGGTTACTGAAAAACTGTTTTTT
CDR3 protein: CASSLIGAVTEKLFF
clone size: .
J gene: TRBJ1-4
D gene: .
V gene: TRBV27

CDR3 DNA: TGCGCCAGCAGCTATTTCTCTAGCGGGAGAGGAGATACGCAGTATTTT
CDR3 protein: CASSYFSSGRGDTQYF
clone size: .
J gene: TRBJ2-3
D gene: TRBD2
V gene: TRBV5-1

CDR3 DNA: TGTGCCAGTAGTTCCGACAGGGGGAGGATGAATGAAAAACTGTTTTTT
CDR3 protein: CASSSDRGRMNEKLFF
clone size: .
J gene: TRBJ1-4
D gene: TRBD1
V gene: TRBV19

CDR3 DNA: TGTGCCAGCAGCTTGTACCGGGACAGGGCCTACGAGCAGTACTTC
CDR3 protein: CASSLYRDRAYEQYF
clone size: .
J gene: TRBJ2-7
D gene: TRBD1
V gene: TRBV5-6

CDR3 DNA: TGTGCCTGGAGTGTACAAGGCCGTACTAATGGCTACACCTTC
CDR3 protein: CAWSVQGRTNGYTF
clone size: .
J gene: TRBJ1-2
D gene: .
V gene: TRBV30

CDR3 DNA: TGTGCCATCAGTGAAACGGTTGCTAAAGTAGACACAGATACGCAGTATTTT
CDR3 protein: CAISETVAKVDTDTQYF
clone size: .
J gene: TRBJ2-3
D gene: .
V gene: TRBV10-3

CDR3 DNA: TGTGCCAGCAGTGGGGTAGCGGGGAACACCGGGGAGCTGTTTTTT
CDR3 protein: CASSGVAGNTGELFF
clone size: few
J gene: TRBJ2-2
D gene: TRBD2
V gene: TRBV2

CDR3 DNA: TGCGCCAGCAGCTTGGCCTCGGTACAGGACAACAAGGGGGAGACCCAGTACTTC
CDR3 protein: CASSLASVQDNKGETQYF
clone size: .
J gene: TRBJ2-5
D gene: .
V gene: TRBV5-1

CDR3 DNA: TGTGCCAGCAGTGAAGCTTCGGGGGGGAGTCAGCCCCAGCATTTT
CDR3 protein: CASSEASGGSQPQHF
clone size: few
J gene: TRBJ1-5
D gene: .
V gene: TRBV6-1

CDR3 DNA: TGCAGCGTAGCCTATTACAATGAGCAGTTCTTC
CDR3 protein: CSVAYYNEQFF
clone size: few
J gene: TRBJ2-1
D gene: .
V gene: TRBV29-1

CDR3 DNA: TGTGCCTGCACCCATACGGGGAACACTGAAGCTTTCTTT
CDR3 protein: CACTHTGNTEAFF
clone size: .
J gene: TRBJ1-1
D gene: .
V gene: TRBV30

CDR3 DNA: TGTGCCAGCAGTTTAGGGGTCCCTCTAGCGGGAGGGCCGAGGGAGCAGTACTTC
CDR3 protein: CASSLGVPLAGGPREQYF
clone size: .
J gene: TRBJ2-7
D gene: TRBD2
V gene: TRBV7-2

CDR3 DNA: TGCGCCAGCAGCCAAGCCAGGGGAGAAGGCTACACCTTC
CDR3 protein: CASSQARGEGYTF
clone size: .
J gene: TRBJ1-2
D gene: .
V gene: TRBV4-1

CDR3 DNA: TGTGCCAGCAGCCAAGGGTTCACTCTTAGCACAGATACGCAGTATTTT
CDR3 protein: CASSQGFTLSTDTQYF
clone size: once
J gene: TRBJ2-3
D gene: .
V gene: TRBV4-2

CDR3 DNA: TGTGCCAGCAGCTTGCGGGACGCCGAAGCTTTCTTT
CDR3 protein: CASSLRDAEAFF
clone size: .
J gene: TRBJ1-1
D gene: .
V gene: TRBV7-2

CDR3 DNA: TGTGCCAGCAGCGGTGGGAGGGATCTGAATGAGCAGTTCTTC
CDR3 protein: CASSGGRDLNEQFF
clone size: .
J gene: TRBJ2-1
D gene: TRBD2
V gene: TRBV7-9

CDR3 DNA: TGTGCCAGCAGCTTATTACAGGGGGTCCAAGAGACCCAGTACTTC
CDR3 protein: CASSLLQGVQETQYF
clone size: once
J gene: TRBJ2-5
D gene: TRBD1
V gene: TRBV7-2

CDR3 DNA: TGTGCCAGCTCCTATGCGGGGGATGGCTACACCTTC
CDR3 protein: CASSYAGDGYTF
clone size: .
J gene: TRBJ1-2
D gene: .
V gene: TRBV7-2

CDR3 DNA: TGTGCCAGCAGCTTGGGGGGGACTAGCGTCCTCTACAATGAGCAGTTCTTC
CDR3 protein: CASSLGGTSVLYNEQFF
clone size: .
J gene: TRBJ2-1
D gene: TRBD2
V gene: TRBV5-4

CDR3 DNA: TGTGCCAGCAGCTTAGCGGCGGGAAATTGGCATGAGCAGTTCTTC
CDR3 protein: CASSLAAGNWHEQFF
clone size: .
J gene: TRBJ2-1
D gene: .
V gene: TRBV11-2

CDR3 DNA: TGTGCCAGCCAGGGGGGACTGGGAACCGGGGAGCTGTTTTTT
CDR3 protein: CASQGGLGTGELFF
clone size: .
J gene: TRBJ2-2
D gene: .
V gene: TRBV6-6

CDR3 DNA: TGTGCCAGCAGCTTAGAGAGGGACAGGGGCCCCCAAGAGACCCAGTACTTC
CDR3 protein: CASSLERDRGPQETQYF
clone size: .
J gene: TRBJ2-5
D gene: TRBD1
V gene: TRBV11-3

CDR3 DNA: TGTGCCAGCAGTACATACAGGGGGCTAAACCAAGCTTTCTTT
CDR3 protein: CASSTYRGLNQAFF
clone size: once
J gene: TRBJ1-1
D gene: TRBD1
V gene: TRBV28

CDR3 DNA: TGCGCCAGCAGCCCTAGCCCGCGGATATTTAACACCGGGGAGCTGTTTTTT
CDR3 protein: CASSPSPRIFNTGELFF
clone size: .
J gene: TRBJ2-2
D gene: .
V gene: TRBV4-1

CDR3 DNA: TGTGCCAGTACCCGACAGGGGGGAACCGGGGAGCTGTTTTTT
CDR3 protein: CASTRQGGTGELFF
clone size: .
J gene: TRBJ2-2
D gene: TRBD1
V gene: TRBV19

CDR3 DNA: TGTGCCAGCAGCCCCGGGGATTCTCCTCGAGCTTTCTTT
CDR3 protein: CASSPGDSPRAFF
clone size: .
J gene: TRBJ1-1
D gene: .
V gene: TRBV7-6

CDR3 DNA: TGTGCCAGCAGATTACAGGGGAGCTATGGCTACACCTTC
CDR3 protein: CASRLQGSYGYTF
clone size: .
J gene: TRBJ1-2
D gene: TRBD1
V gene: TRBV9

CDR3 DNA: TGTGCCAGAGGCCCTCAGGGTCCCTCCTACGAGCAGTACTTC
CDR3 protein: CARGPQGPSYEQYF
clone size: .
J gene: TRBJ2-7
D gene: .
V gene: TRBV12-1

CDR3 DNA: TGTGCCTCACGGGAAGCGGGGGTAGGTGAGACCCAGTACTTC
CDR3 protein: CASREAGVGETQYF
clone size: .
J gene: TRBJ2-5
D gene: TRBD2
V gene: TRBV6-1

CDR3 DNA: TGCGCCAGCAGCCAAGCTCTCCATCAGCCCCAGCATTTT
CDR3 protein: CASSQALHQPQHF
clone size: .
J gene: TRBJ1-5
D gene: .
V gene: TRBV4-1

CDR3 DNA: TGTGCTCCTGGGACGGGGACAGGGGGCCACAACACTGAAGCTTTCTTT
CDR3 protein: CAPGTGTGGHNTEAFF
clone size: .
J gene: TRBJ1-1
D gene: TRBD1
V gene: TRBV19

CDR3 DNA: TGTGCCAGCAGCTTTAGGGGGTCTATCACTGAAGCTTTCTTT
CDR3 protein: CASSFRGSITEAFF
clone size: few
J gene: TRBJ1-1
D gene: .
V gene: TRBV7-9